This entry concerns a single TCR beta chain. Its antigen target is currently unknown. The junction does not match germline at one end; this may be a read error. The sample originates from a study of shared clonotypes between healthy human individuals (dated by TCRdb to the early 2020s). In terms of the full investigation: A couple of women and three men aged 18 to 49 years were included in the cohort. For each donor, three plates each were used for CD4 naive and CD4 memory, two plates were used for CD8 naive, and one plate was used for CD8 memory. To estimate repertoire size and how much clonotype sharing occurs between individuals, the study deeply sequenced the blood TCR repertoires of five healthy adults. To increase sequencing depth and limit assay-specific biases, different laboratories used diverse techniques to prepare libraries and sequence TCR repertoires. Between about 0.85 and 10 billion PBMCs per donor were obtained by leukapheresis.

TCR CDR3 regions were amplified from genomic DNA by multiplex PCR using the deep immunoSEQ assay. For each cell subset, the extracted genomic DNA was distributed evenly across all wells of several immunoSEQ 96-well plates, and each plate served as one replicate. For sorted subsets, each replicate PCR was loaded with about 0.2 ug genomic DNA, equivalent to some 31,000 T cell genomes. Purified libraries were measured with a Qubit 3.0 fluorometer, size-checked on a Bioanalyzer 2100, and measured again with the KAPA Library Quantification kit. Every immunoSEQ 96-well plate was sequenced on a dedicated single-read 150-cycle Illumina NextSeq 550 flow cell. As for the original processing: Because only junctional sequences without quality scores were contained in the immunoSEQ output, filtering matching that applied to full-length reads could not be performed. To assign V/J genes and CDR3, sequences were annotated using PyIR, a Python wrapper for IgBLAST v1.9, with IMGT germline references. Reads with weak V/J assignments (E-value above 1e-6), missing CDR3, stop codons, out-of-frame junctions, or ambiguous translated residues were removed. V3J clonotypes were defined as sequences sharing the same inferred V gene, J gene, and CDR3 amino acid sequence. Percentage overlap between repertoires was calculated by dividing the number of shared unique clonotypes by the size of the smaller repertoire. Richness of each repertoire was evaluated using RTK rarefaction, the Chao1 estimator, and Recon v2.1 estimates of unobserved clonotypes. OLGA was used to compute generation probabilities for all TCRbeta clonotypes that the gDNA method yielded from a handful of donors. TCRdb provides this immuneACCESS table in a form limited to in-frame rearrangements. Some clones are lacking; in checked studies, under half of them reflect an unresolved V gene, and why the rest are absent is not known. V, J and clone size reflect that table, while D and trimming were determined from the DNA. Within this sample are about 1.5 million clones, with 95% to 99% of them counted one time only. The ten most abundant clones make up roughly 0.45% of the sample.

There are 14 amino acids in the CDR3, from cysteine to phenylalanine inclusive. This entry keeps only the CDR3 DNA: 42 bases, framed from base 1. CDR1 SSHAT and CDR2 FNYEAQ were looked up in the germline V gene (reference sequence). The donors were healthy, HIV-negative adults who had no recently reported acute infections or vaccinations. Every donor was a Caucasian adult residing in Nashville, Tennessee, USA. CD4+ T cells were enriched through magnetic negative selection, after which naive cells were positively selected on CD45RA and the remaining negative fraction served as the memory subset. After blood collection by leukapheresis, PBMCs were isolated using Ficoll-Histopaque density gradient centrifugation and then cryopreserved in the vapor phase of liquid nitrogen. Analytical flow cytometry was used to check the purity and quantity of each magnetically sorted T cell population. From each sorted fraction, genomic DNA was isolated and quantified by UV absorbance on a Nanodrop 2000c.

The paper's findings and limits, for the study overall: The small number of donors limited the genetic and exposure-history diversity represented. Sampling was restricted to blood, and TCR repertoires in tissue are likely to differ from TCR repertoires in blood. Even with the large sequencing depth, rarefaction of the sorted-subset datasets indicated that sequencing was incomplete. Naive subsets generally had larger estimated clonotype richness than memory subsets did. Compared with non-shared clonotypes, the clonotypes found in all four sorted-subset donors had higher generation probabilities. Based on pairwise subsampling, the degree of clonotype sharing among donors was expected to be affected by sequencing depth. Approximately 5% of naive CD4, around 4% of naive CD8, approximately 2.2% of memory CD4, and 0.35% to 0.5% of memory CD8 clonotypes were shared across several donors.

The sample taken for sequencing was naive CD4+ T cells sorted from blood. The meaning of the sample's cell subset or site label: CD45RA+ positively selected. The sequence is built from TRBV7-7 and TRBJ2-7; the central 9 bases match TRBD1. This sequence originates from a young man in good health. The CDR3 sequence is CASSPGQGIGEQYF. The DNA sequence is given as TGTGCTAGCAGCCCGGGACAGGGAATTGGGGAGCAGTACTTC.